The entry below gives a single T cell receptor (beta chain) sequence along with its context. This receptor's antigen is unknown. Nothing much larger sits one base from this clone, and base qualities are not available. These data originate in a study of Ad26.COV2.S vaccination and SARS-CoV-2 variants (dated by TCRdb to the early 2020s). For context, the study as a whole: Vaccine-arm donors came from COV1001, a multicentre, randomized, double-blind, placebo-controlled phase I-IIa trial of Ad26.COV2.S in healthy adults. Ad26.COV2.S was given intramuscularly at 5x10^10 or 1x10^11 viral particles, as a single shot or as two shots 56 days apart. TCRbeta repertoire sequencing was used to assess the specificity and breadth of SARS-CoV-2-reactive T cell receptors after Ad26.COV2.S vaccination. The TCR-sequenced set comprised approximately 30 samples: approximately 19 Ad26.COV2.S vaccine recipients, 5 placebo recipients and 8 SARS-CoV-2 convalescent individuals. Trial participants were randomized into five groups of five: low-dose or high-dose Ad26.COV2.S given once or twice, or placebo on both occasions. Blinding of investigators to trial group allocation was maintained during experiments and outcome assessment. The paper's findings and limits, for the study overall: The study was not powered to compare responses between vaccine doses or regimens. Vaccine and placebo recipients had comparable non-spike TCR breadth, which fits with the vaccine containing only spike. Substantial breadth of spike-specific CD8+ and CD4+ T cell responses was reported after vaccination. It was noted by the authors that total T cell responses may have been underestimated by the TCR breadth and depth analyses. Higher spike-specific TCR breadth was observed in Ad26.COV2.S recipients than in placebo recipients (P = 0.0014).

The immunoSEQ Assay was the method used to sequence TCRbeta CDR3 regions. After extraction, genomic DNA underwent amplification by bias-controlled multiplex PCR, followed by high-throughput sequencing. Per the authors' processing: Collapsing and filtering of sequences were performed to quantify the absolute abundance of each unique TCRbeta CDR3 region. Usable DNA was measured by amplifying reference genes present in all nucleated cells, and TCRbeta template counts were normalized to that usable DNA to estimate T cell fraction. Repertoire TCRs were annotated as SARS-CoV-2-specific by exact matching of V gene, CDR3 amino acid sequence and J gene to a known reactive TCR set. The reference SARS-CoV-2 TCR set came from MIRA and was filtered for enrichment in COVID-19-positive ImmuneCODE repertoires, removing public or cross-reactive TCRs. Drawing on the MIRA antigens, annotated TCRs were analysed further at the level of specific ORF or position within ORF. Breadth was defined as annotated unique rearrangements over total unique productive rearrangements; depth was the summed frequency of those rearrangements. Two-sided Wilcoxon rank-sum tests were used to compare TCR breadth between groups. TCRdb took over this immuneACCESS table, retaining in-frame rearrangements with V and J assigned. Such tables are incomplete; in checked studies, under half of the missing clones stem from an unresolved V gene, and the remainder is unexplained. V and J calls plus clone size are reproduced from that table; the DNA served to infer D and trimming. The sample records about 350,000 clones, 75% to 90% of which are singletons. The ten top clones hold about 4.6% of the sample.

What the treatment or condition label conveys for this sample: 15 to 20 received Ad26.COV2.S at low or high dose, single or two shots; roughly 5 received placebo; per-sample allocation not given. Repertoires of vaccine and placebo recipients were sequenced from samples collected on day 63 after the first injection. In Cohort 1b, about two dozen adults aged 18-55 years were enrolled at a single site in Boston, USA, between 29 July and 7 August 2020. Ad26.COV2.S consisted of a replication-incompetent adenovirus type 26 vector by which a prefusion-stabilized SARS-CoV-2 spike protein from the original Wuhan strain was expressed. This specimen was peripheral blood, taken in a trial of Ad26.COV2.S vaccine versus placebo. This clonotype was sampled from a person aged 18-60 years who received the Ad26.COV2.S COVID-19 vaccine or a placebo.

The nucleotide sequence reads as follows: TGTGCCAGCAGTTTAGGGGGGCCGCAGTACTTC. The resulting protein is CASSLGGPQYF. This receptor chain uses TRBV6-2 or TRBV6-3 and TRBJ2-7, with the D gene tentatively TRBD1 or TRBD2, based on 6 matching bases in each. V and J are truncated by 4 bases and 9 bases respectively, leaving an intervening sequence of 10 bases. Sequences MNHEY (CDR1) and SVGEGT (CDR2) are obtained from the germline V gene. The CDR3 starts with the cysteine, ends with the phenylalanine, and has 11 residues. Only CDR3 DNA is held: 33 bases, read in frame from base 1.